This T cell receptor (beta chain) was sequenced for a study of patients and donors after allogeneic stem cell transplantation. V was pared by 3 bases and J by 2 bases, with 3 bases of the junction left unmatched. The CDR3 sequence is 16 residues long. Per germline, CDR1 SGHVS and CDR2 FNYEAQ. TCRdb called the RT-PCR reads again in MiXCR, with one record for every CDR3 protein. The table shows about a million distinct CDR3 sequences, with roughly 18% occurring only once. V and J are TRBV7-6 and TRBJ2-3; TRBD2 agrees at 12 bases. Sequenced material: blood, either unsorted or a sorted T cell fraction (not recorded which). This receptor was identified in a human donor who was either an allogeneic HSCT recipient or a stem cell or donor lymphocyte infusion donor (not recorded which). It is not recorded whose cells these are; they may come from a transplant donor. DNA for the CDR3: TGTGCCAGCAGCTTGACTAGCGGGAGCCCCACAGATACGCAGTATTTT. Its protein product is CASSLTSGSPTDTQYF.